Below, 11 T cell receptor beta chains from the same sample are listed, as sequenced in a study of long-term antiretroviral therapy in people with HIV. Investigators performed immunoSEQ version v3.0 at survey level. Clones were sequenced by immunoSEQ multiplex PCR, and TCRdb holds only the in-frame ones, with some missing. Of approximately 26,000 clones detected, 65% to 85% appear once; the ten largest clones hold 6.2%. This material consisted of unsorted PBMCs, taken 0.4 years after starting antiretroviral therapy. The receptor source for this set is a man between 18 and 29 years old with HIV.

The CDR3 region has the DNA TGTGCCAGCAGCATGTTAGCGGGAGACGTAAATGAGCAGTTCTTC. It yields the protein CASSMLAGDVNEQFF. The rearrangement links TRBV28 to TRBJ2-1; 9 nucleotides agree with TRBD2. Looked up from germline, CDR1 is MDHEN and CDR2 is SYDVKM. V was pared by 6 bases and J by 7 bases, with 10 bases of the junction left unmatched. This CDR3 spans 15 amino acids. The variable domain in full, completed from reference TRBV28 and TRBJ2-1, reads DVKVTQSSRYLVKRTGEKVFLECVQDMDHENMFWYRQDPGLGLRLIYFSYDVKMKEKGDIPEGYSVSREKKERFSLILESASTNQTSMYLCASSMLAGDVNEQFFGPGTRLTVL.

The chain combines TRBV6-1 with TRBJ2-7; 7 bases line up with TRBD2. Germline values: CDR1 MNHNS, CDR2 SASEGT. This CDR3 region has 14 residues. Unmatched junction bases numbered 2, after V lost 2 bases and J lost 1 base. CDR3 nucleotides: TGTGCCAGCAGTGAACGGGGGGAATCCTACGAGCAGTACTTC. It translates to CASSERGESYEQYF.

V and J are TRBV6-4 and TRBJ2-1; no reliable D call. Germline CDR1 and CDR2: MRHNA and SNTAGT. The CDR3 loop spans 13 amino acids. Trimming pared 0 bases from V and 9 bases from J, leaving 9 bases between. This CDR3 is CASSDSSRGEQFF. The CDR3 bases are TGTGCCAGCAGTGACTCGTCTCGAGGTGAGCAGTTCTTC.

The chain uses TRBV11-2 and TRBJ2-3, with 11 bases lining up with TRBD2. V lost 5 bases and J lost 4; bases outside the gene matches: 5. Germline CDR1 SGHAT, CDR2 FQNNGV. The CDR3 spans 15 residues. Here the CDR3 DNA reads TGTGCCAGCAGCCTTAGCGGGAGGGGGGCAGATACGCAGTATTTT. Its protein product is CASSLSGRGADTQYF.

The chain joins TRBV7-8 to TRBJ1-1; D call uncertain. The CDR3 contains 16 residues. Germline lookup yields CDR1 SGHVS and CDR2 FQNEAQ. The ends were cut back, 2 bases at V and 1 base at J, with 14 bases in the middle. The CDR3 DNA reads as TGTGCCAGCAGCTTAAGCATCGGCAGCCAGAACACTGAAGCTTTCTTT. It specifies CASSLSIGSQNTEAFF.

The J gene is TRBJ1-2, the V gene TRBV5-1; a weak D match, TRBD1 (6 bases). V was cut by 4 bases and J by 5 bases, with 15 bases left in between. CDR3 length: 14 amino acids. Looked up from germline, CDR1 is SGHRS and CDR2 is YFSETQ. CDR3 residues: CASSGGGPGYGYTF. CDR3 DNA sequence: TGCGCCAGCAGCGGGGGGGGCCCAGGGTATGGCTACACCTTC.

This chain links TRBV27 with TRBJ2-1; D might be TRBD2 (6 bases). This CDR3 has 15 residues. Germline V CDR1 and CDR2: MNHEY, SMNVEV (reference sequence). Trimming took off 2 bases at V and 9 bases at J, with 17 bases between the two ends. The CDR3, as DNA: TGTGCCAGCAGTTTACGAGACGGGAGAGAGGTTGAGCAGTTCTTC. Its protein is CASSLRDGREVEQFF.

V and J are TRBV7-2 and TRBJ2-1, with D unresolved. The CDR3 is 14 residues long. CDR1 SGHTA and CDR2 FQGNSA come from the germline V gene. V was shortened by 4 bases and J by 5 bases, with 12 bases between the two germline ends. Here the CDR3 reads CASSSGLLNNEQFF. Here the CDR3 DNA reads TGTGCCAGCAGCTCCGGGCTCCTAAACAATGAGCAGTTCTTC. Complete variable domain (other parts from reference TRBV7-2 and TRBJ2-1): GAGVSQSPSNKVTEKGKDVELRCDPISGHTALYWYRQSLGQGLEFLIYFQGNSAPDKSGLPSDRFSAERTGGSVSTLTIQRTQQEDSAVYLCASSSGLLNNEQFFGPGTRLTVL.

This clone was seen more than once but under ten times. CDR3 sequence (DNA): TGTGCCAGCTCACCACTCGGGGGGGACTATGGCTACACCTTC. It specifies CASSPLGGDYGYTF. This chain links TRBV18 with TRBJ1-2; D perhaps matches TRBD1 (5 bases). Trimming took 1 base from V and 3 from J, leaving 9 bases between them. This CDR3 contains 14 residues. The germline CDR1 and CDR2 sequences are KGHSH and LQKENI.

The rearrangement links TRBV7-3 to TRBJ2-3; D is tentatively TRBD1 or TRBD2 (6 bases each). The CDR3 runs to 15 residues. CDR1 and CDR2 (germline): SGHTA, FQGTGA. V was pared by 5 bases and J by 6 bases, with 18 bases between. CDR3 protein: CASSARLGGVDTQYF. CDR3 nucleotides: TGTGCCAGCAGCGCCAGACTAGGGGGTGTGGATACGCAGTATTTT.

The J gene is TRBJ1-1, the V gene TRBV5-6; D ambiguous. CDR3 size: 12 residues. Germline V gene lookup returns CDR1 SGHDT and CDR2 YYEEEE. Trimming stripped 2 bases from V and 7 bases from J, with 9 bases between. The CDR3 DNA follows: TGTGCCAGCAGCTTTCCAGCGGATGAAGCTTTCTTT. Translation gives CASSFPADEAFF.